This paragraph reports one T cell receptor (beta chain). Its matching antigen is unknown. These data belong to a study of T cells after yellow fever vaccination. Regarding the study as a whole: Only a small proportion of the clonotypes turned up in both the CD4 and the CD8 compartments, likely arising from convergent recombination.

The CDR3 is made up of 16 amino acids. J gave up 6 bases and V 1 base, and 6 bases lay outside the gene matches. Germline V lookup: CDR1 SGHVS, CDR2 FNYEAQ. The TCR cDNA carried a universal primer site and UMIs from 5'RACE template switching. TCRdb re-called the 5' RACE reads with MiXCR, one entry per CDR3 protein. In the table there are 500,000 to 650,000 distinct CDR3 sequences, over 9% of which are singletons. This sequence was found in a man under 40 who received the YFV17D yellow fever vaccine. This material consisted of PBMCs, taken on the day of the yellow fever booster vaccination. This chain joins TRBV7-6 and TRBJ2-1, with 10 positions matching TRBD1. The CDR3, as DNA: TGTGCCAGCAGCTTAGAGGGACAGGGGTTTCCCAATGAGCAGTTCTTC. It yields the protein CASSLEGQGFPNEQFF. Based on the CDR3 plus reference TRBV7-6 and TRBJ2-1, the full variable domain is GAGVSQSPRYKVTKRGQDVALRCDPISGHVSLYWYRQALGQGPEFLTYFNYEAQQDKSGLPNDRFSAERPEGSISTLTIQRTEQRDSAMYRCASSLEGQGFPNEQFFGPGTRLTVL.